This entry lists 5 T cell receptor beta chains sequenced from one sample in a study of blood T cell repertoires in COVID-19 (TCRdb year 2020). Libraries were made using the immunoSEQ multiplex PCR assay. TCRdb carries this immuneACCESS record with in-frame sequences only. Its versions omit some clonotypes, under half of them owing to an unresolved V gene in the studies checked, with the rest unexplained. Within this sample are 310,000 or so clones, with over 75% of them counted one time only. The ten largest clones represent more than 0.95% of the sample. The sample was PBMCs or T cells enriched from blood (not recorded which). The source is a woman aged 25 to 39 who had recovered from COVID-19.

The V call is TRBV6-5, the J call TRBJ1-4; 11 bases fit TRBD1. This CDR3 is 16 amino acids long. With V trimmed by 0 bases and J by 5 bases, 2 bases remained unmatched. Germline CDR1 and CDR2: MNHEY and SVGAGI. CDR3 bases: TGTGCCAGCAGTTACTCGTGGACAGGGGGCAATGAAAAACTGTTTTTT. This sequence encodes CASSYSWTGGNEKLFF.

The chain carries TRBV11-2 and TRBJ2-3, with D possibly matching TRBD2 (6 bases). The CDR3 consists of 19 residues. Germline values: CDR1 SGHAT, CDR2 FQNNGV. With 1 base removed from V and 4 bases from J, the gap between germline ends came to 24 bases. CDR3 sequence reads: CASSLVGGGTSPPADTQYF. In DNA, the CDR3 is TGTGCCAGCAGCTTAGTGGGCGGCGGGACTTCACCGCCGGCAGATACGCAGTATTTT.

The gene calls are TRBV30 and TRBJ2-7; possible D gene TRBD1, 5 bases. The V end lost 2 bases, the J end lost 3 bases, and 11 bases lay between the germline ends. The CDR3 has 13 residues. The germline V gene encodes CDR1 GTSNPN and CDR2 SVGIG (reference sequence). The CDR3 DNA is TGTGCCTGGAGTCGATCTACAGGCTACGAGCAGTACTTC. Protein product: CAWSRSTGYEQYF.

The gene calls are TRBV30 and TRBJ2-2; TRBD2 aligns across 7 bases. Germline V gene sequence: CDR1 GTSNPN, CDR2 SVGIG (reference sequence). The V gene end was trimmed by 2 bases and the J gene end by 1 base; junction bases not matched to a gene: 7. The CDR3 is made up of 16 amino acids. The DNA of the CDR3 is TGTGCCTGGAGTCCATCGGGACTATTGAACACCGGGGAGCTGTTTTTT. It translates to CAWSPSGLLNTGELFF.

The V and J genes are TRBV10-3 and TRBJ1-1; D possibly corresponds to TRBD1 (5 bases). CDR3 length: 14 amino acids. The germline V gene has CDR1 ENHRY and CDR2 SYGVKD. V lost 6 bases, J lost 1 base, and 12 bases lay in between. The CDR3 coding sequence is TGTGCCATCAGGAACAGAACAGGGAACACTGAAGCTTTCTTT. It is translated as CAIRNRTGNTEAFF.